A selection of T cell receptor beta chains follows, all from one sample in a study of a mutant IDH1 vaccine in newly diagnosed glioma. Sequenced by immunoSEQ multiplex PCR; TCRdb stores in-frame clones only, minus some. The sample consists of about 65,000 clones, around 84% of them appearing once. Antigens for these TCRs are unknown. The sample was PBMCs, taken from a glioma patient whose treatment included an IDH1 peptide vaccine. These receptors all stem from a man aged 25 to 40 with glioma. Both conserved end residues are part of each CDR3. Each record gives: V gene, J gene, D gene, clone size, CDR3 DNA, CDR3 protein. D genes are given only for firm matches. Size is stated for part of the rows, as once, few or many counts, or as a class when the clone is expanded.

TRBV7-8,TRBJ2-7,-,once,TGTGCCAGCAGCTCCGGTCCCGAGCAGTACTTC,CASSSGPEQYF
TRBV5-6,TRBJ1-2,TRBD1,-,TGTGCCAGCAGCCGGACTCAGGGGGCCGGTGGCTACACCTTC,CASSRTQGAGGYTF
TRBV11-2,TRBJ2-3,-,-,TGTGCCAGCAGCTTATGGGACAGCACAGATACGCAGTATTTT,CASSLWDSTDTQYF
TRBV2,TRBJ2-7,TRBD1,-,TGTGCCAGCACCAGGGGGTCCCACTCCTACGAGCAGTACTTC,CASTRGSHSYEQYF
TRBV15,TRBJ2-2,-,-,TGTGCCACCTCTTCAACAGATCTCGGGGAGCTGTTTTTT,CATSSTDLGELFF
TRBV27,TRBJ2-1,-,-,TGTGCCAGCAGTTTCCAAGGGACACCCTACAATGAGCAGTTCTTC,CASSFQGTPYNEQFF
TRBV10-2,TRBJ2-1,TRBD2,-,TGCGCCAGCAGTGACCCTAGCGGGGGGGGGAGCTCCTACAATGAGCAGTTCTTC,CASSDPSGGGSSYNEQFF
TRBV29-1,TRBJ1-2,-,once,TGCAGCGTTGGGCCGGAGCCGGGGGGGTATGGCTACACCTTC,CSVGPEPGGYGYTF
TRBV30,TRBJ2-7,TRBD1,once,TGTGCCTGGAGGGGACAGGGGAGCTCCTACGAGCAGTACTTC,CAWRGQGSSYEQYF
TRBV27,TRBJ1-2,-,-,TGTGCCAGCAGTTTACGGGGTAGATATGGCTACACCTTC,CASSLRGRYGYTF
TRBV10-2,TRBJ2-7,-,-,TGCGCCAGCCGGCTGACTACATCCTACGAGCAGTACTTC,CASRLTTSYEQYF
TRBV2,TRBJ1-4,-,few,TGTGCCAGCAGTGTATCAGACAACTATAATGAAAAACTGTTTTTT,CASSVSDNYNEKLFF
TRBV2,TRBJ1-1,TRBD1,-,TGTGCCAGCAGGGACAGGGCGGCCGGGGAAGCTTTCTTT,CASRDRAAGEAFF
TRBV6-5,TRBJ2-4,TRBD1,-,TGTGCCAGCAGTTACACGGACAGGAGTAAGGACATTCAGTACTTC,CASSYTDRSKDIQYF
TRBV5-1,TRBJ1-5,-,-,TGCGCCAGCAGCCCAGGACAGACCCAGGGGCCCCAGCATTTT,CASSPGQTQGPQHF
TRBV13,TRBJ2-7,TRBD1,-,TGTGCCAGCAGCCCGACAGGGGGGGACAATCGGGCCTACGAGCAGTACTTC,CASSPTGGDNRAYEQYF
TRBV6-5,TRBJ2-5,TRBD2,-,TGTGCCAGCAAAGGCGGGGGGAAAAAAGAGACCCAGTACTTC,CASKGGGKKETQYF